Following are 13 T cell receptor beta chains from one sample sequenced in a study of blood T cell repertoires in COVID-19. The protocol was immunoSEQ multiplex PCR, while the TCRdb copy is restricted to in-frame clones and leaves out a portion. The sample has about 41,000 clones, nearly 90% seen once; the top ten hold 4.3%. Sequencing was performed on peripheral blood. All receptors derive from a man in his sixties with acute or convalescent COVID-19.

The chain is built from TRBV30 and TRBJ2-1; D is undetermined. The CDR3 extends over 11 amino acids. V shed 2 bases and J shed 7 bases, with 6 bases lying between them. The germline V gene encodes CDR1 GTSNPN and CDR2 SVGIG (reference sequence). The CDR3 DNA follows: TGTGCCTGGAGTAAATTAAATGAGCAGTTCTTC. Amino acid sequence: CAWSKLNEQFF.

This clone appeared once. V usage is TRBV2 and J usage is TRBJ1-5, with D possibly matching TRBD1 (5 bases). V lost 3 bases to trimming and J lost 5 bases, with 17 bases between them. Germline V gives CDR1 SNHLY, CDR2 FYNNEI. The CDR3 consists of 16 residues. The CDR3 region has the DNA TGTGCCAGCAGTGAGGGTTGGGGGAGGGAGGATCAGCCCCAGCATTTT. It yields the protein CASSEGWGREDQPQHF.

The chain couples TRBV7-6 to TRBJ2-5, with TRBD2 matching over 8 bases. This CDR3 region has 16 residues. Germline loops: CDR1 SGHVS, CDR2 FNYEAQ. The ends lost 0 bases at V and 4 bases at J; junction bases unmatched: 7. CDR3 DNA sequence: TGTGCCAGCAGCTTAGCCGGGACTAGGGCTGGAGAGACCCAGTACTTC. Translation: CASSLAGTRAGETQYF.

This chain links TRBV5-5 with TRBJ2-2; possibly TRBD1 for D (6 bases). Per germline, CDR1 SGHKS and CDR2 YYEKEE (reference sequence). The CDR3 contains 12 residues. CDR3 sequence: CSQGLYTGELFF. As DNA, the CDR3 is TGTTCCCAGGGGTTATACACCGGGGAGCTGTTTTTT.

This clone counts as medium-sized. The chain carries TRBV9 and TRBJ1-6, with TRBD1 identical over 12 bases. Germline V gives CDR1 SGDLS, CDR2 YYNGEE. The CDR3 spans 18 residues. Losses at the gene ends were 3 bases for V and 8 bases for J; bases not matched to a gene: 12. The CDR3 sequence is CASSEGSGTGGSDSPLHF. CDR3 bases: TGTGCCAGCAGCGAGGGATCAGGGACAGGGGGCTCCGATTCACCCCTCCACTTT.

The CDR3 is CASSPPGEGNSPLHF. The CDR3, as DNA: TGTGCCAGCTCACCACCGGGGGAGGGAAATTCACCCCTCCACTTT. The chain uses TRBV18 and TRBJ1-6, with D perhaps TRBD1 (5 bases). The germline CDR1 and CDR2 sequences are KGHSH and LQKENI. V shed 0 bases and J shed 7 bases, with 10 bases lying between them. CDR3 length equals 15 residues.

J is TRBJ2-3 and V is TRBV5-4; 10 nucleotides agree with TRBD2. The CDR3 length is 15 residues. V gave up 2 bases and J gave up 1 base; unmatched junction bases: 1. Germline CDR1 SGHNT, CDR2 YYREEE (reference sequence). The chain's CDR3 is CASSLTSGGTDTQYF. The CDR3 nucleotides are TGTGCCAGCAGCTTAACTAGCGGGGGCACAGATACGCAGTATTTT.

The chain carries TRBV19 and TRBJ1-5; weak D call: TRBD1 (6 bases). The CDR3 extends over 16 amino acids. Germline V gene lookup returns CDR1 LNHDA and CDR2 SQIVND (reference sequence). V was shortened by 5 bases and J by 1 base, with 15 bases between the two germline ends. The CDR3 DNA is TGTGCCAGTAGTTTATGGACAGCGGTAAGCAATCAGCCCCAGCATTTT. This encodes CASSLWTAVSNQPQHF.

This clone was seen just once. CDR3 DNA: TGTGCCAGCAGCTTGGGGACACTTAATTACGAGCAGTACTTC. It codes for CASSLGTLNYEQYF. The rearrangement links TRBV5-6 to TRBJ2-7; maybe TRBD1 (5 bases). Deletions cut 0 bases from V and 4 bases from J, with 11 bases between. The germline V gene encodes CDR1 SGHDT and CDR2 YYEEEE. This CDR3 contains 14 residues.

V gene TRBV5-5 combines with J gene TRBJ2-7; D gene uncertain. V dropped 1 base and J dropped 2 bases, with 7 bases sitting between them. CDR3 length: 13 amino acids. Looked up from germline, CDR1 is SGHKS and CDR2 is YYEKEE (reference sequence). The CDR3 bases are TGTGCCAGCAGCTTGCTTGTTACCTACGAGCAGTACTTC. It codes for CASSLLVTYEQYF.

This clone was detected a few times. This rearrangement joins TRBV5-4 to TRBJ1-2; 8 positions agree with TRBD1. CDR1 is SGHNT, CDR2 YYREEE, per germline (reference sequence). CDR3 length: 17 residues. After removal of 5 bases from V and 4 bases from J, the junction contained 16 bases not matched to a gene. CDR3 region: CASRGGQGERLTYGYTF. As DNA, the CDR3 is TGTGCCAGCAGGGGCGGACAGGGCGAGAGGTTAACCTATGGCTACACCTTC.

The rearrangement uses TRBV11-2 and TRBJ2-1; TRBD2 agrees at 8 bases. V lost 3 bases and J lost 2; bases outside the gene matches: 6. CDR1 and CDR2 from the germline V gene are SGHAT and FQNNGV. This CDR3 is built from 16 residues. The CDR3 region is CASSLISGETYNEQFF. Written as DNA, the CDR3 is TGTGCCAGCAGCTTGATTAGCGGGGAAACCTACAATGAGCAGTTCTTC.

The genes are TRBV18 and TRBJ2-4, with 8 bases that match TRBD1. The CDR3 has 15 amino acids. The V gene's germline CDR1 is KGHSH and CDR2 LQKENI. After removal of 3 bases from V and 2 bases from J, the junction contained 3 bases not matched to a gene. Written as DNA, the CDR3 is TGTGCCAGCTCACCTCAGGGGGCGACCAAAAACATTCAGTACTTC. Translated, it gives CASSPQGATKNIQYF.